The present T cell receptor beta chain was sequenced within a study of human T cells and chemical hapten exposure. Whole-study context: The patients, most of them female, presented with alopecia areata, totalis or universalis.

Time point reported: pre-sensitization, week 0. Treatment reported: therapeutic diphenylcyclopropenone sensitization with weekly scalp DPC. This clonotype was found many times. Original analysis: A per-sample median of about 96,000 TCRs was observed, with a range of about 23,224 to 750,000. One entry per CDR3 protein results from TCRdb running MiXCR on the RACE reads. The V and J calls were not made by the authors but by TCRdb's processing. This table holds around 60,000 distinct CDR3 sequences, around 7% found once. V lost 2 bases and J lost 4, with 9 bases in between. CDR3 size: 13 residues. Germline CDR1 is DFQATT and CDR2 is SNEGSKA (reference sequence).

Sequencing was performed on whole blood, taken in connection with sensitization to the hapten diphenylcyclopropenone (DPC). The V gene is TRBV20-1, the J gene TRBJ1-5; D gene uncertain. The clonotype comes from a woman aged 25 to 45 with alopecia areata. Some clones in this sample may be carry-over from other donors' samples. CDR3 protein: CSARSTANQPQHF. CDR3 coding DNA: TGCAGTGCTAGAAGTACAGCTAATCAGCCCCAGCATTTT.